This is a list of T cell receptor beta chains from one sample in a study of TIL therapy for anti-PD-1-resistant metastatic lung cancer. Produced via immunoSEQ multiplex PCR; TCRdb's table is partial and in-frame only. The table records just under 60,000 clones, around 68% of them present only once. The sequenced sample was blood, obtained at baseline. The receptor set was obtained from a person aged 25-85 years with non-small cell lung cancer. The CDR3 runs from the conserved cysteine through the conserved F or W. A D gene is named only where the DNA matches it firmly. Not every row has a clone size; where given, it reads once, few, many or a size class.

>TRBV5-1|.|15|.|TRBJ2-5
CASSFRDPRAETQYF
TGCGCCAGCAGCTTCCGGGACCCAAGAGCGGAGACCCAGTACTTC
>TRBV10-3|once|11|.|TRBJ2-7
CAIQGGYEQYF
TGTGCCATCCAGGGGGGATACGAGCAGTACTTC
>TRBV27|many|15|.|TRBJ2-7
CASSFVRGAGYEQYF
TGTGCCAGCAGTTTCGTCAGGGGCGCGGGCTACGAGCAGTACTTC
>TRBV5-8|.|14|.|TRBJ1-3
CASSLDRPGNTIYF
TGTGCCAGCAGCTTGGACAGACCTGGAAACACCATATATTTT
>TRBV6-5|.|15|.|TRBJ1-4
CASSIGGGFYEKLFF
TGTGCCAGCAGCATTGGTGGGGGATTTTATGAAAAACTGTTTTTT
>TRBV5-1|.|16|.|TRBJ2-1
CASSLIGGASISEQFF
TGCGCCAGCAGCTTGATAGGTGGAGCTAGTATAAGTGAGCAGTTCTTC
>TRBV5-1|.|14|.|TRBJ2-7
CASSRAASSYEQYF
TGCGCCAGCAGCAGGGCAGCGAGCTCCTACGAGCAGTACTTC
>TRBV7-9|.|15|TRBD1|TRBJ2-1
CASSLRGGAEDEQFF
TGTGCCAGCAGCTTACGAGGGGGCGCGGAGGATGAGCAGTTCTTC
>TRBV2|.|15|TRBD2|TRBJ2-5
CASRLAGAQQETQYF
TGTGCCAGCCGACTAGCGGGAGCTCAACAAGAGACCCAGTACTTC
>TRBV2|.|14|.|TRBJ2-6
CASTEFSGANVLTF
TGTGCCAGCACGGAATTCTCTGGGGCCAACGTCCTGACTTTC
>TRBV27|once|14|.|TRBJ1-2
CASSLISGGDGYTF
TGTGCCAGCAGTTTGATTTCCGGGGGCGATGGCTACACCTTC
>TRBV28|.|15|.|TRBJ1-4
CASSARDGYNEKLFF
TGTGCCAGCAGTGCCAGGGACGGATATAATGAAAAACTGTTTTTT
>TRBV6-5|.|15|.|TRBJ2-6
CASSPAGYGANVLTF
TGTGCCAGCAGCCCTGCAGGGTACGGGGCCAACGTCCTGACTTTC
>TRBV27|.|14|.|TRBJ2-2
CASSFTVNTGELFF
TGTGCCAGCAGTTTCACAGTGAACACCGGGGAGCTGTTTTTT
>TRBV14|.|17|TRBD1|TRBJ1-1
CASSQDRWTGSNTEAFF
TGTGCCAGCAGCCAAGATCGGTGGACAGGATCGAACACTGAAGCTTTCTTT
>TRBV29-1|.|16|TRBD1|TRBJ2-3
CSVAGQGGLGTDTQYF
TGCAGCGTTGCTGGACAGGGGGGTCTCGGCACAGATACGCAGTATTTT
>TRBV19|once|16|TRBD1|TRBJ2-6
CASSSGQVAGANVLTF
TGTGCCAGTAGTTCCGGACAGGTAGCTGGGGCCAACGTCCTGACTTTC
>TRBV5-1|.|15|.|TRBJ2-2
CASSLGGRGTGELFF
TGCGCCAGCAGCTTGGGGGGGCGCGGCACCGGGGAGCTGTTTTTT
>TRBV5-1|.|15|.|TRBJ2-2
CASSSTGGSTGELFF
TGCGCCAGCAGCTCTACCGGGGGAAGCACCGGGGAGCTGTTTTTT
>TRBV7-9|few|12|.|TRBJ1-1
CASSWGLAEAFF
TGTGCCAGCAGCTGGGGACTGGCTGAAGCTTTCTTT
>TRBV2|once|11|.|TRBJ2-7
CASSGFYEQYF
TGTGCCAGCAGTGGATTCTACGAGCAGTACTTC
>TRBV19|many|16|TRBD1|TRBJ2-5
CASSIGPGTGEETQYF
TGTGCCAGTAGTATAGGTCCCGGGACAGGGGAAGAGACCCAGTACTTC
>TRBV7-3|once|15|.|TRBJ2-3
CASRVSGIGTDTQYF
TGTGCCAGCAGGGTTAGCGGAATCGGCACAGATACGCAGTATTTT
>TRBV28|.|13|.|TRBJ2-5
CASSPVGEETQYF
TGTGCCAGCAGTCCCGTGGGGGAAGAGACCCAGTACTTC
>TRBV5-6|.|15|.|TRBJ2-5
CASSLDKTVQETQYF
TGTGCCAGCAGCTTGGATAAAACAGTACAAGAGACCCAGTACTTC
>TRBV11-2|.|15|.|TRBJ2-1
CASSSATGPYNEQFF
TGTGCCAGCAGCTCTGCAACCGGGCCATACAATGAGCAGTTCTTC
>TRBV5-1|.|17|.|TRBJ1-3
CASSLAGGEGTGNTIYF
TGCGCCAGCAGCTTGGCCGGGGGGGAAGGAACTGGAAACACCATATATTTT
>TRBV29-1|.|14|.|TRBJ2-3
CSVEGEANTDTQYF
TGCAGCGTTGAAGGGGAGGCAAACACAGATACGCAGTATTTT
>TRBV19|.|15|.|TRBJ1-5
CASSPGPYSNQPQHF
TGTGCCAGTAGCCCCGGACCCTATAGCAATCAGCCCCAGCATTTT
>TRBV19|.|13|.|TRBJ1-6
CASSIGTVPLLHF
TGTGCCAGTAGTATAGGGACAGTACCTTTGCTCCACTTT
>TRBV12-5|.|15|.|TRBJ2-1
CASGPGTLGYNEQFF
TGTGCTAGTGGTCCCGGGACTTTGGGGTACAATGAGCAGTTCTTC
>TRBV27|.|16|TRBD1|TRBJ1-5
CASSDRAGVGNQPQHF
TGTGCCAGCAGTGACAGGGCGGGGGTGGGCAATCAGCCCCAGCATTTT
>TRBV6-6|.|11|.|TRBJ2-1
CASSTWGEQFF
TGTGCCAGCAGTACTTGGGGTGAGCAGTTCTTC
>TRBV15|few|15|.|TRBJ1-1
CATSRGGQGNTEAFF
TGTGCCACCAGCAGAGGAGGTCAGGGGAACACTGAAGCTTTCTTT
>TRBV6-4|.|15|.|TRBJ1-1
CASSDPRDSPSEAFF
TGTGCCAGCAGTGACCCGAGGGATTCACCCTCTGAAGCTTTCTTT
>TRBV19|.|13|.|TRBJ1-1
CASSSAERSEAFF
TGTGCCAGTAGTAGTGCGGAACGATCTGAAGCTTTCTTT
>TRBV2|few|13|.|TRBJ1-5
CASSEGGSQPQHF
TGTGCCAGCAGTGAGGGGGGCAGTCAGCCCCAGCATTTT
>TRBV5-1|.|14|.|TRBJ1-1
CASSLDTGNTEAFF
TGCGCCAGCAGCTTGGACACAGGGAACACTGAAGCTTTCTTT
>TRBV11-3|.|12|.|TRBJ2-1
CASSLGRNEQFF
TGTGCCAGCAGCTTAGGCCGGAATGAGCAGTTCTTC
>TRBV5-8|.|11|.|TRBJ2-7
CASSSFYEQYF
TGTGCCAGCAGCTCTTTCTACGAGCAGTACTTC
>TRBV7-9|once|17|.|TRBJ1-2
CASSPRGGGISNYGYTF
TGTGCCAGCAGCCCCCGGGGCGGAGGAATATCTAACTATGGCTACACCTTC
>TRBV27|.|15|.|TRBJ2-2
CASSLSTDNTGELFF
TGTGCCAGCAGTTTATCGACAGACAACACCGGGGAGCTGTTTTTT
>TRBV5-1|.|13|.|TRBJ2-5
CASRLTPQETQYF
TGCGCCAGCAGGTTAACACCTCAAGAGACCCAGTACTTC
>TRBV7-2|.|17|TRBD2|TRBJ2-5
CASSFRGGLAVQETQYF
TGTGCCAGCAGCTTCCGGGGAGGACTAGCGGTCCAAGAGACCCAGTACTTC
>TRBV15|.|15|.|TRBJ2-7
CATSRGGGLSYEQYF
TGTGCCACCAGCAGAGGCGGAGGCCTCTCCTACGAGCAGTACTTC
>TRBV2|few|11|.|TRBJ1-1
CASMGTTEAFF
TGTGCCAGCATGGGGACGACTGAAGCTTTCTTT
>TRBV5-1|.|16|.|TRBJ1-4
CASSLGQGQGNEKLFF
TGCGCCAGCAGCTTGGGGCAGGGGCAGGGTAATGAAAAACTGTTTTTT
>TRBV5-6|.|12|TRBD2|TRBJ2-1
CASRRLAGVEFF
TGTGCCAGCAGAAGACTAGCGGGAGTGGAGTTCTTC
>TRBV7-2|few|15|.|TRBJ1-5
CASSLGQGMSQPQHF
TGTGCCAGCAGCTTAGGACAAGGAATGTCTCAGCCCCAGCATTTT
>TRBV18|.|13|.|TRBJ1-4
CASSPGKAEKLFF
TGTGCCAGCTCACCGGGGAAGGCTGAAAAACTGTTTTTT